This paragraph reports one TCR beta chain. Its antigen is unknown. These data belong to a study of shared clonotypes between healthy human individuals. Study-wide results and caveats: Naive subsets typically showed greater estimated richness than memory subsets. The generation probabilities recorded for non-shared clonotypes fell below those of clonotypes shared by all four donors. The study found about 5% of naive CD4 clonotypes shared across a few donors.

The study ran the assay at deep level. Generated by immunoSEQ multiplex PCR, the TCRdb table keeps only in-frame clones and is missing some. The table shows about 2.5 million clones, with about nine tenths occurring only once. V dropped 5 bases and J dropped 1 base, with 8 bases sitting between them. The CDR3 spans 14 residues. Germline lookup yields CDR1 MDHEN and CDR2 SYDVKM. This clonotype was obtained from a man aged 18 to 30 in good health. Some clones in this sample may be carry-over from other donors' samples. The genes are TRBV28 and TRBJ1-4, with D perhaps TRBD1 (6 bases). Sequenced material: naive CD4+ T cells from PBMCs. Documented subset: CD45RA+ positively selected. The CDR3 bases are TGTGCCAGCAGTGGACAGTTAACTAATGAAAAACTGTTTTTT. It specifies CASSGQLTNEKLFF.